These 6 T cell receptor beta chains were sequenced from one sample in a study of T-cell reconstitution after alpha-beta-depleted transplantation in children. The authors prepared the TCRbeta library with unique molecular identifiers. MiXCR was run by TCRdb on the PCR reads, yielding one entry per CDR3 protein. The table includes around 480,000 distinct CDR3 sequences, approximately 32% detected once. The material sequenced was PBMCs from the stem cell graft donor, taken from the stem cell graft. These receptors all come from a human donor who donated a stem cell graft to a child with aplastic anemia.

This rearrangement joins TRBV20-1 to TRBJ2-3, with TRBD2 identical over 8 bases. The V gene end was trimmed by 5 bases and the J gene end by 13 bases; junction bases not matched to a gene: 8. The CDR3 is 11 amino acids. Germline V gene lookup returns CDR1 DFQATT and CDR2 SNEGSKA (reference sequence). The CDR3 loop reads CSAVLSGSEYF. The CDR3 DNA reads TGCAGTGCTGTGCTAAGCGGGAGCGAGTATTTT.

The chain links TRBV18 to TRBJ2-5; tentatively, D is TRBD2 (6 bases). The ends were cut back, 2 bases at V and 7 bases at J, with 17 bases in the middle. The CDR3 covers 15 residues. Germline assignment: CDR1 KGHSH and CDR2 LQKENI. The CDR3 region is CASSPGVAVERTQYF. The CDR3 DNA follows: TGTGCCAGCTCACCAGGTGTAGCGGTAGAGAGGACCCAGTACTTC. Full variable domain (rest looked up from reference TRBV18 and TRBJ2-5): NAGVMQNPRHLVRRRGQEARLRCSPMKGHSHVYWYRQLPEEGLKFMVYLQKENIIDESGMPKERFSAEFPKEGPSILRIQQVVRGDSAAYFCASSPGVAVERTQYFGPGTRLLVL.

The V gene is TRBV20-1, the J gene TRBJ2-3, with 13 bases identical to TRBD2. The CDR3 is 14 residues long. Trimming took 6 bases from V and 4 from J; bases not matched to a gene: 4. Germline-derived CDR1 and CDR2 are DFQATT and SNEGSKA (reference sequence). Written as DNA, the CDR3 is TGCAGTGCGAGGACTAGCGGGAGAGCAGATACGCAGTATTTT. It translates to CSARTSGRADTQYF.

This chain uses TRBV10-3 with TRBJ2-3; D remains ambiguous. This CDR3 comprises 14 residues. The V end was cut by 11 bases, the J end by 4 bases, with 19 bases between. Germline V CDR1 and CDR2: ENHRY, SYGVKD. DNA for the CDR3: TGTGCCTCAAATGACAAAAACCGCCCAGATACGCAGTATTTT. Its translation is CASNDKNRPDTQYF.

The V gene is TRBV12-3 or TRBV12-4, the J gene TRBJ1-1; D unclear. This CDR3 has 12 amino acids. Trimming left V 7 bases short and J 6 bases short, with 12 bases between. CDR3 sequence reads: CASTSRSPEAFF. In nucleotides, the CDR3 is TGTGCCAGCACCTCAAGGAGCCCTGAAGCTTTCTTT.

V usage is TRBV29-1 and J usage is TRBJ1-1, with unresolved D. The V gene's germline CDR1 is SQVTM and CDR2 ANQGSEA. The CDR3 loop spans 15 amino acids. V was cut by 1 base and J by 5 bases, with 17 bases left in between. The CDR3 sequence: CSVEVRAAKGTEAFF. The CDR3 DNA sequence: TGCAGCGTTGAAGTTCGTGCGGCCAAGGGAACTGAAGCTTTCTTT.